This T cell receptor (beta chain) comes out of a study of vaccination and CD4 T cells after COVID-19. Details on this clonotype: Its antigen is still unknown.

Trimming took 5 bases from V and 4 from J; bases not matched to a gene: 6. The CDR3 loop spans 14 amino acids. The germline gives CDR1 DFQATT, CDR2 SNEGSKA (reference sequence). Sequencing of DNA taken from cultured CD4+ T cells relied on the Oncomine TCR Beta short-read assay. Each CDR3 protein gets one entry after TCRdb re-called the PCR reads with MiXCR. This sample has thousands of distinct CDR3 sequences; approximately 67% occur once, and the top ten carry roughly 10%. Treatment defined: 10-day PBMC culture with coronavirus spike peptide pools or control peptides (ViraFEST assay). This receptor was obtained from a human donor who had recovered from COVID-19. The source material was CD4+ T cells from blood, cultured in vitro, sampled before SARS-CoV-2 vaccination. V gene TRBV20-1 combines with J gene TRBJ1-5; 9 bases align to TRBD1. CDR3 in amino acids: CSAWGQGVNQPQHF. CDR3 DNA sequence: TGCAGTGCTTGGGGACAGGGTGTGAATCAGCCCCAGCATTTT.